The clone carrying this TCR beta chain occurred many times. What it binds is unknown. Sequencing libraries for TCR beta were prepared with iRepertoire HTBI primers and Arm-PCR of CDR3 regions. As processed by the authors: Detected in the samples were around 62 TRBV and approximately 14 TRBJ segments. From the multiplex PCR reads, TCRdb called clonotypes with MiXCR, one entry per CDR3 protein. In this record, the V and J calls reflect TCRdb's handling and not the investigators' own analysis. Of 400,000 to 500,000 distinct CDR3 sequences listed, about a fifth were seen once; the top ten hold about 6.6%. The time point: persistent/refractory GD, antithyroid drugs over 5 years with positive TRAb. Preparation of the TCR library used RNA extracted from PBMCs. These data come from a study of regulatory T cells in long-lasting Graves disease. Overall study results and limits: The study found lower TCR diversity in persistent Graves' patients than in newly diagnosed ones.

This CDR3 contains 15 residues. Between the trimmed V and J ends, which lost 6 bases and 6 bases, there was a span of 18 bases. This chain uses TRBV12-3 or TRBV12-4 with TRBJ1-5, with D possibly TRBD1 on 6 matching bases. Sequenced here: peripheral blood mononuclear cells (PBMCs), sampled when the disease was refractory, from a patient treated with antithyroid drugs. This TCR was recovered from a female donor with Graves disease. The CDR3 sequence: CASSIQGPLGQPQHF. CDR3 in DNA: TGTGCCAGCAGCATACAGGGCCCGTTGGGTCAGCCCCAGCATTTT.